The 21 T cell receptor beta chains below were found in one sample sequenced in a study of T cells after yellow fever vaccination. In TCRdb, the 5' RACE reads were re-called with MiXCR into one record per CDR3 protein. The sample has 510,000 or so distinct CDR3 sequences, 15% to 20% seen once; the top ten hold around an eighth. This sample comprised PBMCs, obtained 15 days after the yellow fever booster vaccination. These TCRs come from a man aged 25-40 years who received the YFV17D yellow fever vaccine.

The sample holds a few counts of this clonotype. The V and J genes are TRBV20-1 and TRBJ2-7, with D maybe TRBD2 (6 bases). Trimming removed 6 bases from V and 1 base from J, with 10 bases in between. CDR1 DFQATT and CDR2 SNEGSKA come from the germline V gene (reference sequence). The CDR3 runs to 12 residues. The CDR3 bases are TGCAGTGCACGCGGGAATTCCTACGAGCAGTACTTC. It translates to CSARGNSYEQYF.

This clonotype showed up just a few times. This sequence joins TRBV12-3 or TRBV12-4 and TRBJ2-3, with 8 bases lining up with TRBD2. The V segment lost 5 bases and the J segment 5 bases; nucleotides outside the gene matches: 15. This CDR3 is 17 amino acids long. Written as DNA, the CDR3 is TGTGCCAGCAGTGCCGAACCGGGACTAGGGCAGGTAGATACGCAGTATTTT. Translating gives CASSAEPGLGQVDTQYF.

There are many counts of this clonotype. The chain uses TRBV9 and TRBJ2-7; either TRBD1 or TRBD2 may supply D (5 bases each). Germline lookup yields CDR1 SGDLS and CDR2 YYNGEE. The CDR3 is made up of 14 amino acids. Trimming took off 2 bases at V and 7 bases at J, with 16 bases between the two ends. This CDR3 is CASSVGPSGQEQYF. The CDR3 DNA reads as TGTGCCAGCAGCGTGGGACCGTCGGGGCAGGAGCAGTACTTC.

This clonotype has more than one count but fewer than ten. This chain joins TRBV6-1 and TRBJ2-7; D tentatively reads TRBD1 or TRBD2 (5 bases each). Germline V lookup: CDR1 MNHNS, CDR2 SASEGT. This CDR3 is 13 amino acids long. V was cut by 6 bases and J by 2 bases, with 11 bases left in between. CDR3 DNA: TGTGCCAGCAGCTCGGGACGGACCTACGAGCAGTACTTC. Translated: CASSSGRTYEQYF.

Many counts were recorded for this clonotype. This rearrangement joins TRBV12-3 or TRBV12-4 to TRBJ2-1; TRBD2 might be the D (5 bases). Trimming removed 7 bases from V and 16 bases from J, with 20 bases in between. The length of the CDR3 is 12 residues. The DNA for the CDR3 is TGTGCCAGCACACAACCCCTCGGGATGGTCTTCTTC. Translated: CASTQPLGMVFF.

The chain uses TRBV20-1 and TRBJ2-1; D not resolved. The V gene lost 4 bases and the J gene lost 0 bases, with 13 bases spanning the gap. The germline CDR1 and CDR2 sequences are DFQATT and SNEGSKA (reference sequence). The CDR3 runs to 15 residues. This CDR3 reads CSATDPPSSYNEQFF. CDR3 nucleotide sequence: TGCAGTGCTACTGACCCCCCAAGCTCCTACAATGAGCAGTTCTTC.

The chain combines TRBV9 with TRBJ2-5, with D possibly matching TRBD2 (6 bases). Per the germline V gene, CDR1 is SGDLS and CDR2 is YYNGEE. The CDR3 spans 17 residues. Trimming removed 3 bases from V and 4 bases from J, with 22 bases in between. The CDR3 reads CASSGRGPEWLAETQYF. The DNA of the CDR3 is TGTGCCAGCAGCGGGAGGGGTCCCGAGTGGCTAGCAGAGACCCAGTACTTC.

V gene TRBV4-3 combines with J gene TRBJ1-2; 8 bases are a match to TRBD1. Germline values: CDR1 LGHNA, CDR2 YSLEER. Germline trimming cut 4 bases from V and 4 bases from J; bases unmatched to any gene: 8. The CDR3 loop spans 15 amino acids. The CDR3 sequence is CASSPRQGPSYGYTF. The CDR3 DNA sequence: TGCGCCAGCAGCCCCCGACAGGGGCCTAGCTATGGCTACACCTTC.

J is TRBJ2-1 and V is TRBV4-1; D unresolved. Germline CDR1 MGHRA, CDR2 YSYEKL. The CDR3 is 15 residues long. The V and J ends lost 2 bases and 7 bases respectively, with 15 bases between them. The CDR3 DNA sequence: TGCGCCAGCAGCCAAAACAGCTGGGTAGAGAATGAGCAGTTCTTC. Translating it yields CASSQNSWVENEQFF.

The J gene is TRBJ2-7, the V gene TRBV21-1; TRBD2 is the table's D call and was not checked against the DNA. TRBV21-1 is classified as a pseudogene. CDR3 length: 17 amino acids. This CDR3 is CASSKKSPRLTPYEQYF. Here the CDR3 DNA reads TGTGCCAGCAGCAAAAAGAGTCCACGTCTTACCCCCTACGAGCAGTACTTC.

This clonotype was counted between two and nine times. The gene calls are TRBV19 and TRBJ2-3; D ambiguous. CDR3 length: 16 amino acids. Trimming removed 3 bases at V and 2 bases at J, with 15 bases between. Germline loops: CDR1 LNHDA, CDR2 SQIVND (reference sequence). The CDR3 sequence is CASSIGNTAYTDTQYF. The CDR3, as DNA: TGTGCCAGTAGTATTGGGAACACTGCGTACACAGATACGCAGTATTTT.

Only a few counts were recorded for this clonotype. J is TRBJ2-5 and V is TRBV20-1; TRBD2 matches 13 bases. Germline CDR1 DFQATT, CDR2 SNEGSKA (reference sequence). Germline trimming cut 6 bases from V and 3 bases from J; bases unmatched to any gene: 4. The CDR3 is 14 amino acids. The CDR3 DNA follows: TGCAGTGCAAAACTAGCGGGAGGGAAAGAGACCCAGTACTTC. Protein product: CSAKLAGGKETQYF.

This clonotype was observed a handful of times. The chain is built from TRBV20-1 and TRBJ1-1, with 10 bases that match TRBD1. Trimming took 5 bases from V and 0 from J; bases not matched to a gene: 9. This CDR3 region has 16 residues. Germline V CDR1 and CDR2: DFQATT, SNEGSKA (reference sequence). CDR3: CSAPRQGAVMNTEAFF. The CDR3 bases are TGCAGTGCTCCGAGACAGGGGGCTGTCATGAACACTGAAGCTTTCTTT.

This clonotype came up a few times. The rearrangement uses TRBV7-2 and TRBJ1-5; perhaps TRBD1 as D (5 bases). V lost 5 bases, J lost 0 bases, and 14 bases lay in between. This CDR3 spans 16 amino acids. CDR1 and CDR2 (germline): SGHTA, FQGNSA. The CDR3 coding sequence is TGTGCCAGCAGCCCCCCCCCAGGGAATAGCAATCAGCCCCAGCATTTT. Translation: CASSPPPGNSNQPQHF.

This chain uses TRBV4-1 with TRBJ1-1, with 9 bases aligning to TRBD1. The CDR3 totals 16 residues. The V gene's germline CDR1 is MGHRA and CDR2 YSYEKL. Germline trimming cut 1 base from V and 1 base from J; bases unmatched to any gene: 4. The CDR3 region is CASSQAWDRENTEAFF. The CDR3 nucleotides are TGCGCCAGCAGCCAAGCTTGGGACAGGGAGAACACTGAAGCTTTCTTT.

The chain employs TRBV20-1 and TRBJ2-1, with TRBD2 matching over 13 bases. J lost 7 bases, V lost 6 bases, and 12 bases had no gene match. The CDR3 loop spans 16 amino acids. The germline V gene has CDR1 DFQATT and CDR2 SNEGSKA (reference sequence). The DNA of the CDR3 is TGCAGTGCGAGTTGGACTAGCGGGAGTATGAGAAATGAGCAGTTCTTC. This gives the protein CSASWTSGSMRNEQFF.

The CDR3 loop is CASSPSLAGVTDTQYF. The CDR3 region has the DNA TGTGCCAGCAGCCCCTCCCTAGCGGGAGTTACAGATACGCAGTATTTT. The rearrangement uses TRBV7-2 and TRBJ2-3; 10 bases line up with TRBD2. V lost 5 bases to trimming and J lost 3 bases; unmatched junction nucleotides: 8. Germline values: CDR1 SGHTA, CDR2 FQGNSA. The CDR3 length is 16 residues.

The rearrangement links TRBV6-6 to TRBJ2-1; D not certain. Germline V gene data show CDR1 as MNHNY and CDR2 as SVGAGI (reference sequence). The CDR3 has 11 residues. V lost 7 bases to trimming and J lost 8 bases, with 9 bases between them. CDR3 sequence (DNA): TGTGCCAGCACCCGGTGGGATGAGCAGTTCTTC. Amino acids: CASTRWDEQFF.

The chain uses TRBV5-1 and TRBJ1-1; 9 positions match TRBD1. CDR1 and CDR2 (germline): SGHRS, YFSETQ. Unmatched junction bases numbered 8, after V lost 5 bases and J lost 3 bases. The CDR3 runs 15 residues. The CDR3 region is CASSPFRTGDTEAFF. The DNA of the CDR3 is TGCGCCAGCAGTCCTTTCAGGACAGGGGACACTGAAGCTTTCTTT.

The rearrangement links TRBV20-1 to TRBJ2-3; 10 bases align to TRBD2. CDR3 length: 15 residues. Trimming took 6 bases from V and 4 from J; bases not matched to a gene: 10. CDR1 and CDR2 (germline): DFQATT, SNEGSKA (reference sequence). The CDR3 DNA is TGCAGTGCAGAGTACCCTAGCGGGAGTGCAGATACGCAGTATTTT. It yields the protein CSAEYPSGSADTQYF.

This clonotype occurred a few times. V gene TRBV29-1 combines with J gene TRBJ2-5; D remains ambiguous. Trimming took 4 bases from V and 3 from J, leaving 9 bases between them. Looked up from germline, CDR1 is SQVTM and CDR2 is ANQGSEA. The CDR3 has 12 amino acids. CDR3 protein: CSVAQTKETQYF. Here the CDR3 DNA reads TGCAGCGTTGCACAGACGAAAGAGACCCAGTACTTC.